These 9 T cell receptor beta chains were sequenced from one sample in a study of blood T cell repertoires in COVID-19. Some clones are missing from TCRdb's copy, which holds only in-frame ones; the method was immunoSEQ multiplex PCR. The sample carries about 140,000 clones, roughly 73% recorded once. Sequenced material: peripheral blood. The receptors shown here come from a woman between 45 and 65 years old with active or convalescent COVID-19.

The chain is built from TRBV7-9 and TRBJ1-6, with 7 bases identical to TRBD1. With V trimmed by 3 bases and J by 10 bases, 6 bases remained unmatched. Germline loops: CDR1 SEHNR, CDR2 FQNEAQ (reference sequence). There are 14 residues in the CDR3. CDR3 DNA sequence: TGTGCCAGCAGCTTTGACAGGGCTCGCTCACCCCTCCACTTT. This codes for CASSFDRARSPLHF.

This CDR3 reads CASSELISTNEKLFF. The DNA for the CDR3 is TGTGCCAGCAGTGAATTAATCTCAACTAATGAAAAACTGTTTTTT. The genes are TRBV25-1 and TRBJ1-4; no definite D call. Germline CDR1 MGHDK, CDR2 SYGVNS. This CDR3 has 15 residues. The V gene lost 1 base and the J gene lost 0 bases, with 6 bases spanning the gap. Full variable domain (remainder filled in from reference TRBV25-1 and TRBJ1-4): EADIYQTPRYLVIGTGKKITLECSQTMGHDKMYWYQQDPGMELHLIHYSYGVNSTEKGDLSSESTVSRIRTEHFPLTLESARPSHTSQYLCASSELISTNEKLFFGSGTQLSVL.

The chain combines TRBV7-9 with TRBJ1-2, with TRBD1 matching over 7 bases. J lost 3 bases, V lost 2 bases, and 3 bases had no gene match. The CDR3 has 14 amino acids. Germline V gene lookup returns CDR1 SEHNR and CDR2 FQNEAQ (reference sequence). DNA of the CDR3: TGTGCCAGCAGCTTAACAGGGGTGGACTATGGCTACACCTTC. Translating it yields CASSLTGVDYGYTF.

This clone was counted between two and nine times. The chain links TRBV19 to TRBJ2-3, with unresolved D. The V and J ends lost 3 bases and 5 bases respectively, with 12 bases between them. Per germline, CDR1 LNHDA and CDR2 SQIVND (reference sequence). This CDR3 comprises 14 residues. DNA for the CDR3: TGTGCCAGTAGTATCGTCGGAGAGTTAGATACGCAGTATTTT. It codes for CASSIVGELDTQYF. The full variable domain, rest sourced from reference TRBV19 and TRBJ2-3, is DGGITQSPKYLFRKEGQNVTLSCEQNLNHDAMYWYRQDPGQGLRLIYYSQIVNDFQKGDIAEGYSVSREKKESFPLTVTSAQKNPTAFYLCASSIVGELDTQYFGPGTRLTVL.

The chain couples TRBV7-9 to TRBJ2-1, with D maybe TRBD1 (6 bases). Trimming cost V 1 base and J 6 bases, with 13 bases left between them. This CDR3 is built from 15 residues. Looked up from germline, CDR1 is SEHNR and CDR2 is FQNEAQ (reference sequence). The CDR3, as DNA: TGTGCCAGCAGCTTAGAAGGGGGACCCTTCAATGAGCAGTTCTTC. Encoded protein: CASSLEGGPFNEQFF.

This clone has just one count. This chain connects TRBV18 to TRBJ2-1, with 11 bases identical to TRBD2. Germline CDR1 is KGHSH and CDR2 is LQKENI. The CDR3 has 14 amino acids. Trimming at V came to 6 bases and at J to 7 bases, leaving 5 bases not matched to a gene. As DNA, the CDR3 is TGTGCCAGCTCTCTAGCGGGAGGCACAAATGAGCAGTTCTTC. Its translation is CASSLAGGTNEQFF.

The gene calls are TRBV12-3 or TRBV12-4 and TRBJ2-7; 8 nucleotides line up with TRBD1. With 6 bases clipped from V and 2 bases from J, the junction kept 3 bases outside the gene matches. This CDR3 region has 13 residues. The CDR3 coding sequence is TGTGCCAGCAGGTTACAGGGGGCCTACGAGCAGTACTTC. Residues: CASRLQGAYEQYF.

This chain uses TRBV30 with TRBJ1-6; maybe TRBD1 (6 bases). The V gene's germline CDR1 is GTSNPN and CDR2 SVGIG (reference sequence). The V gene lost 2 bases and the J gene lost 8 bases, with 10 bases spanning the gap. The CDR3 totals 13 residues. CDR3 bases: TGTGCCTGGAGTCGGGGGGCCGATTCACCCCTCCACTTT. The encoded protein is CAWSRGADSPLHF.

This clone came up once. The chain is built from TRBV3-1 (or the pseudogene TRBV3-2) and TRBJ2-5, with 9 nucleotides matching TRBD1. The length of the CDR3 is 15 residues. Germline V gene lookup returns CDR1 LGHDT and CDR2 YNNKEL (reference sequence). The junction had 9 bases not matched to a gene; V was cut back by 7 bases and J by 3 bases. CDR3 in amino acids: CASNIPGTGKETQYF. DNA for the CDR3: TGTGCCAGCAACATACCCGGGACAGGGAAAGAGACCCAGTACTTC.